The present entry profiles one TCR beta chain with its context. This specimen belongs to a study of control samples from healthy donors and cancer patients. In germline, CDR1 is MNHEY, CDR2 SVGAGI. The CDR3 is made up of 13 amino acids. The V end was cut by 7 bases, the J end by 1 base, with 10 bases between. The table came from immunoSEQ multiplex PCR; TCRdb's copy has only in-frame clones and leaves some out. This table holds 170,000 or so clones, approximately 94% found once. The sequence came from a woman in her late teens or twenties in good health. The chain uses TRBV6-5 and TRBJ1-1; no clear D. Sample: blood. Here the CDR3 DNA reads TGTGCCAGCAACGATATCTGGAACACTGAAGCTTTCTTT. It encodes CASNDIWNTEAFF.